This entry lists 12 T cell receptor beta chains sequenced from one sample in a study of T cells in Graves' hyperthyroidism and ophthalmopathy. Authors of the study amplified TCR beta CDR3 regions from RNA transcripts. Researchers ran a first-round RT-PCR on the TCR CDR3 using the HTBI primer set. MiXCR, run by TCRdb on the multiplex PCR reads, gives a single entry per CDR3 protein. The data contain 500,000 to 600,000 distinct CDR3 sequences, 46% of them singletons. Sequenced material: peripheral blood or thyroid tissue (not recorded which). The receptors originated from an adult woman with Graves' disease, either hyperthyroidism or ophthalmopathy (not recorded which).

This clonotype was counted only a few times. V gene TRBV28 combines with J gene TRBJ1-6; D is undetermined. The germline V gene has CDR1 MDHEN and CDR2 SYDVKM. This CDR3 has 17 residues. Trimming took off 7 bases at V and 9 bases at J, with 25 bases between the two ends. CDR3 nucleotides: TGTGCCAGCACCGGTGCCAAGGCAGAGGACGTGGGTTCACCCCTCCACTTT. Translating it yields CASTGAKAEDVGSPLHF.

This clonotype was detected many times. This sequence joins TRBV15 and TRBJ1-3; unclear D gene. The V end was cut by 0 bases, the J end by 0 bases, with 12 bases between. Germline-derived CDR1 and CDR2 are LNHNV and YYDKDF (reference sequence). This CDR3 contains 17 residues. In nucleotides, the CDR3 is TGTGCCACCAGCAGAGAGAACAGTCCCAGCTCTGGAAACACCATATATTTT. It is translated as CATSRENSPSSGNTIYF. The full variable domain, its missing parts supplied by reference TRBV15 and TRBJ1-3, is DAMVIQNPRYQVTQFGKPVTLSCSQTLNHNVMYWYQQKSSQAPKLLFHYYDKDFNNEADTPDNFQSRRPNTSFCFLDIRSPGLGDTAMYLCATSRENSPSSGNTIYFGEGSWLTVV.

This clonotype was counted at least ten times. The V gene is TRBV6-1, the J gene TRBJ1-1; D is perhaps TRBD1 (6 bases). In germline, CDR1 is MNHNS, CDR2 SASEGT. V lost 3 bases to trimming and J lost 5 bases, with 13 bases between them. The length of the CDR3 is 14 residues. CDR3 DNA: TGTGCCAGCAGTGACGGGGGGCGGAGGACTGAAGCTTTCTTT. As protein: CASSDGGRRTEAFF.

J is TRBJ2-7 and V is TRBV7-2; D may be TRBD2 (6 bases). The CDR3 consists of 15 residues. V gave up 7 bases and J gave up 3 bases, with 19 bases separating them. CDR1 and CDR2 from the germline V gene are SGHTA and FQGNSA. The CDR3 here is CASTGSGRGSYEQYF. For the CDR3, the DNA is TGTGCCAGCACGGGGTCCGGGCGGGGTAGCTACGAGCAGTACTTC.

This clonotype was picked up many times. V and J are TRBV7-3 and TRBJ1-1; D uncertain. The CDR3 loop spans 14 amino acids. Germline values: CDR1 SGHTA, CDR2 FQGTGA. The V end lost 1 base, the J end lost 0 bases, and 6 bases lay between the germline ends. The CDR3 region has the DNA TGTGCCAGCAGCTTAAACCACATGAACACTGAAGCTTTCTTT. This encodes CASSLNHMNTEAFF.

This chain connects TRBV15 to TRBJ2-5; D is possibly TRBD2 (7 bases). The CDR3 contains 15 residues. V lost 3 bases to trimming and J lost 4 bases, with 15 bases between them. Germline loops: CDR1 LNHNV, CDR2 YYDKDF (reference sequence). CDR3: CATSSSQGGAETQYF. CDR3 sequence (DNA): TGTGCCACCAGCAGCAGCCAAGGGGGGGCAGAGACCCAGTACTTC.

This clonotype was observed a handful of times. CDR3 protein: CASSSRTGGYGYTF. The CDR3 DNA reads TGCGCCAGCAGCTCGAGGACAGGGGGCTATGGCTACACCTTC. This sequence joins TRBV5-1 and TRBJ1-2; TRBD1 matches at 10 bases. The CDR3 is 14 amino acids. The germline V gene has CDR1 SGHRS and CDR2 YFSETQ. The V segment lost 3 bases and the J segment 4 bases; nucleotides outside the gene matches: 3.

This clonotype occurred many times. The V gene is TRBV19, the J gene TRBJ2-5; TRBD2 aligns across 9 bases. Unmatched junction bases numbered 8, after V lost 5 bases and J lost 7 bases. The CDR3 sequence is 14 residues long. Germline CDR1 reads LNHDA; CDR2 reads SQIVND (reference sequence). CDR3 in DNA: TGTGCCAGTAGTGCTAGCGGGAAGAAATGGACCCAGTACTTC. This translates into CASSASGKKWTQYF.

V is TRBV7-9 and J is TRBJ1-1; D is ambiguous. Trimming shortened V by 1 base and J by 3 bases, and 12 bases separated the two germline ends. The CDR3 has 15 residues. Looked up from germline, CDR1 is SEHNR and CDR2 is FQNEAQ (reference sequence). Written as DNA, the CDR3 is TGTGCCAGCAGCTTAGGAACCGGGGAGGACACTGAAGCTTTCTTT. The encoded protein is CASSLGTGEDTEAFF.

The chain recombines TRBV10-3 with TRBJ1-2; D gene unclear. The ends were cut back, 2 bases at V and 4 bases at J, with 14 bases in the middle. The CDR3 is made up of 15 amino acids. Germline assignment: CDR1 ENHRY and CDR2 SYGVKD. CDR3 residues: CAISEVSRELYGYTF. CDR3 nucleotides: TGTGCCATCAGTGAGGTTAGCCGGGAACTCTATGGCTACACCTTC.

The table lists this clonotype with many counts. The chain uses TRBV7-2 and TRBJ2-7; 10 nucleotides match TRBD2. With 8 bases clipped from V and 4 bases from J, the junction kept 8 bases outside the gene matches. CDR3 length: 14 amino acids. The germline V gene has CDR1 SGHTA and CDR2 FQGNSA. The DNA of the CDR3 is TGTGCCAGCTCCCGGCTAGCGGGAGAGTACGAGCAGTACTTC. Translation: CASSRLAGEYEQYF.

This CDR3 reads CAISDSRGTNEKLFF. CDR3 nucleotides: TGTGCCATCAGTGACTCGAGGGGCACTAATGAAAAACTGTTTTTT. The rearrangement links TRBV10-3 to TRBJ1-4, with D perhaps TRBD1 (5 bases). The V and J ends lost 3 bases and 2 bases respectively, with 10 bases between them. Germline V gene sequence: CDR1 ENHRY, CDR2 SYGVKD. The length of the CDR3 is 15 residues.